This T cell receptor beta chain is from a study of human T cells and chemical hapten exposure. The library attached unique molecular identifiers to individual cDNA molecules. In the authors' methods: From approximately 25,000 to 650,000 TCRs were found per sample, with a median of around 96,000. TCRdb re-called the RACE reads with MiXCR, one entry per CDR3 protein. TCRdb's processing, not the authors', yielded these V and J calls. The sample lists about 260,000 distinct CDR3 sequences; about 9.4% were seen once. The CDR3 extends over 14 amino acids. Germline V gives CDR1 DFQATT, CDR2 SNEGSKA (reference sequence). Trimming removed 4 bases at V and 1 base at J, with 13 bases between. This clonotype was found a few times. This sample's time point: pre-sensitization, week 0. The treatment: therapeutic diphenylcyclopropenone sensitization with weekly scalp DPC. The study enrolled 18 to 70-year-old alopecia patients suitable for DPC. Sequencing started from total RNA isolated from unfractionated whole blood.

This TCR came from a woman aged 40-49 years with alopecia areata. Some clones in this sample may be carry-over from other donors' samples. The V call is TRBV20-1, the J call TRBJ1-1; D remains unclear. The input for sequencing was whole blood, taken in connection with sensitization to the hapten diphenylcyclopropenone (DPC). The DNA for the CDR3 is TGCAGTGCTACAGGCCCCCCCACGAACACTGAAGCTTTCTTT. It encodes CSATGPPTNTEAFF.